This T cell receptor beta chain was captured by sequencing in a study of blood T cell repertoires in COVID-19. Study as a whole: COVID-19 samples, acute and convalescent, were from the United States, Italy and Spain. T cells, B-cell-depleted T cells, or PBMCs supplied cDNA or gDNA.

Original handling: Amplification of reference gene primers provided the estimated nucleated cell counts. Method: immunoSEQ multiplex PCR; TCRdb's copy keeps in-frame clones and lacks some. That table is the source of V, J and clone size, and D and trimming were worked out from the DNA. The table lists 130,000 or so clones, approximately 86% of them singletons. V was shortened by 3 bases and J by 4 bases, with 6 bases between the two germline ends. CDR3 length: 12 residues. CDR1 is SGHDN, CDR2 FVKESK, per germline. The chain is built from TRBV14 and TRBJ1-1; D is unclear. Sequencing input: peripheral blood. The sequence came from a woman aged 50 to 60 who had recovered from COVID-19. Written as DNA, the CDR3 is TGTGCCAGCAGCCAGAGAGGCACTGAAGCTTTCTTT. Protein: CASSQRGTEAFF. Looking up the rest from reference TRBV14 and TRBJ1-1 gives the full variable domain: EAGVTQFPSHSVIEKGQTVTLRCDPISGHDNLYWYRRVMGKEIKFLLHFVKESKQDESGMPNNRFLAERTGGTYSTLKVQPAELEDSGVYFCASSQRGTEAFFGQGTRLTVV.